The rows below give T cell receptor beta chains drawn from one sample of a study of blood T cell repertoires in COVID-19. Method: immunoSEQ multiplex PCR; TCRdb's copy keeps in-frame clones and lacks some. This sample has fewer than 300,000 clones; less than 85% occur once, and the top ten carry approximately 2.5%. Source material: peripheral blood. Receptor source: a woman aged 65 to 85 with active or convalescent COVID-19. Each CDR3 is given with its conserved first and last residue. A D gene is named only where the DNA matches it firmly. Only part of the rows carry a size: once, few, many, or a class if the clone is expanded.

abundance	v_gene	j_gene	d_gene	CDR3nt	CDR3aa
NA	TRBV4-2	TRBJ1-2	NA	TGTGCCAGCAGCCAAGACCCCGACGGATCGAGGAGCTATGGCTACACCTTC	CASSQDPDGSRSYGYTF
NA	TRBV12-3/TRBV12-4	TRBJ2-7	NA	TGTGCCAGCAGTTTGGAGGGCGTCGGCGAGCAGTACTTC	CASSLEGVGEQYF
NA	TRBV19	TRBJ2-7	TRBD2	TGTGCCAGTAGCCGGGGGGTAGTGGGCTCCTACGAGCAGTACTTC	CASSRGVVGSYEQYF
NA	TRBV5-1	TRBJ2-5	TRBD2	TGCGCCAGCAGCCCCGGGACTAGCGGAGAGACCCAGTACTTC	CASSPGTSGETQYF
NA	TRBV6-6	TRBJ2-5	TRBD2	TGTGCCAGCAGTTACTACGGGGGGGAGGGAGAGACCCAGTACTTC	CASSYYGGEGETQYF
once	TRBV5-1	TRBJ2-1	TRBD2	TGCGCCAGCAGCTCGGGACTAGCGGGCCTAACCCCGCACAATGAGCAGTTCTTC	CASSSGLAGLTPHNEQFF
once	TRBV14	TRBJ1-5	NA	TGTGCCAGCAGCCAGGGACGGGGGCAGCCCCAGCATTTT	CASSQGRGQPQHF
NA	TRBV2	TRBJ1-2	NA	TGTGCCAGCACGTTTTCAGGGCTGGGTGGCTACACCTTC	CASTFSGLGGYTF
NA	TRBV25-1	TRBJ2-7	NA	TGTGCCAGCAGTGGTAGGGGTGGGGTGGGGTCCTACGAGCAGTACTTC	CASSGRGGVGSYEQYF
NA	TRBV6-2/TRBV6-3	TRBJ2-3	NA	TGTGCCAGCAGTTACGGAGCAAATACAGATACGCAGTATTTT	CASSYGANTDTQYF
NA	TRBV6-5	TRBJ2-2	TRBD1	TGTGCCAGCAGTATTCAGACAGGGGGCACCGGGGAGCTGTTTTTT	CASSIQTGGTGELFF
NA	TRBV30	TRBJ2-7	NA	TGTGCCTGGAAAGGACTCTCCTACGAGCAGTACTTC	CAWKGLSYEQYF
once	TRBV14	TRBJ1-6	NA	TGTGCCAGCAGCCAAAGAGTTAATTCACCCCTCCACTTT	CASSQRVNSPLHF
NA	TRBV9	TRBJ2-5	TRBD2	TGTGCCAGCAGCGTAGCTGGGGGGGGACTAGCGGATATCCAAGAGACCCAGTACTTC	CASSVAGGGLADIQETQYF
NA	TRBV5-1	TRBJ2-3	TRBD1	TGCGCCAGCAGCTTCTACTCATCGACAGGGGCAGATACGCAGTATTTT	CASSFYSSTGADTQYF
once	TRBV10-2	TRBJ1-5	NA	TGCGCCAGCACCCCCACAGATAGCAATCAGCCCCAGCATTTT	CASTPTDSNQPQHF
few	TRBV19	TRBJ1-1	TRBD1	TGTGCCAGTAAGGGACAGGGGGCAAGTTACGCTGAAGCTTTCTTT	CASKGQGASYAEAFF
NA	TRBV9	TRBJ1-1	TRBD1	TGTGCCAGCAGCGTAGTGGGGACAGGGGGTAGTGAAGCTTTCTTT	CASSVVGTGGSEAFF
NA	TRBV6-1	TRBJ1-6	NA	TGTGCCAGCAGTGAAATGGGAGGGAATTCACCCCTCCACTTT	CASSEMGGNSPLHF
few	TRBV14	TRBJ1-1	NA	TGTGCCAGCAGTCGGACATTCCCTGAAGCTTTCTTT	CASSRTFPEAFF
NA	TRBV11-2	TRBJ1-6	NA	TGTGCCAGCAGCTTAGGTTTACAGCAACCCCTCCACTTT	CASSLGLQQPLHF
NA	TRBV19	TRBJ1-5	NA	TGTGCCAGTAGGAGGGGCGTGGGGGGTAGCAATCAGCCCCAGCATTTT	CASRRGVGGSNQPQHF
NA	TRBV18	TRBJ2-1	TRBD2	TGTGCCAGCTCACTCCGGGGGACTAGCGGTTACAATGAGCAGTTCTTC	CASSLRGTSGYNEQFF
NA	TRBV11-2	TRBJ2-1	TRBD2	TGTGCCAGCAGCTTAGCTAGCGGGAGAGACAATGAGCAGTTCTTC	CASSLASGRDNEQFF
NA	TRBV5-1	TRBJ2-7	NA	TGCGCCAGCAGCGGAGGACAGGTAGCGGGGGAGCAGTACTTC	CASSGGQVAGEQYF
many	TRBV30	TRBJ1-1	NA	TGTGCCTGGAGAGGAGGGAGCTATGAAGCTTTCTTT	CAWRGGSYEAFF
NA	TRBV7-6	TRBJ2-5	NA	TGTGCCAGCAGCCCGGCGGTGACGTCGCAAGAGACCCAGTACTTC	CASSPAVTSQETQYF
NA	TRBV19	TRBJ2-5	NA	TGTGCCAGTGAGTCCGGCGGAGAGACCCAGTACTTC	CASESGGETQYF
NA	TRBV30	TRBJ2-7	TRBD2	TGTGCCACGAGCGGGGCCTACGAGCAGTACTTC	CATSGAYEQYF
NA	TRBV11-2	TRBJ2-2	NA	TGTGCCAGCAGCTTAGTGCGGGCAGGTAGTTTTACCGGGGAGCTGTTTTTT	CASSLVRAGSFTGELFF
NA	TRBV27	TRBJ2-7	NA	TGTGCCAGCAGCCACCCGACAGGTCTTGCGAACGAGCAGTACTTC	CASSHPTGLANEQYF
NA	TRBV15	TRBJ2-1	TRBD2	TGTGCCACCAGCAGAGGCCCCCAGCGGGATTATGGTGAGCAGTTCTTC	CATSRGPQRDYGEQFF
NA	TRBV5-4	TRBJ2-5	NA	TGTGCCAGCAGCTTGAGGGTCGCGGAGGAAGAGACCCAGTACTTC	CASSLRVAEEETQYF
NA	TRBV9	TRBJ1-3	TRBD1	TGTGCCAGCAGCATAGATCCAGGGGGCGGAGGAGCCTCTGGAAACACCATATATTTT	CASSIDPGGGGASGNTIYF
few	TRBV6-2/TRBV6-3	TRBJ2-7	NA	TGTGCCAGCAGCTATAAACTCCTGAGCTCCTACGAGCAGTACTTC	CASSYKLLSSYEQYF
NA	TRBV5-4	TRBJ1-2	NA	TGTGCCAGCAGCTTGGAACGGAGTGATGGCTACACCTTC	CASSLERSDGYTF
NA	TRBV5-6	TRBJ1-2	TRBD1	TGTGCCAGCAGCTTACAGGGGATTTACGGCTACGGCTACACCTTC	CASSLQGIYGYGYTF
NA	TRBV11-3	TRBJ2-7	NA	TGTGCCAGCAGCTTAGTTGGGTCCGGGGAGCAGTACTTC	CASSLVGSGEQYF
NA	TRBV9	TRBJ2-1	NA	TGTGCCAGCAGCGTGCTAGCGAATGAGCAGTTCTTC	CASSVLANEQFF
many	TRBV15	TRBJ1-1	NA	TGTGCCACCAGCAGAGATGGTAGGAACACTGAAGCTTTCTTT	CATSRDGRNTEAFF
NA	TRBV29-1	TRBJ2-5	NA	TGCAGCAGTGGGGACTGGCAAGAGACCCAGTACTTC	CSSGDWQETQYF
NA	TRBV10-3	TRBJ2-3	NA	TGTGCCATCAGTGCGTCCTCAGGCAACACAGATACGCAGTATTTT	CAISASSGNTDTQYF
few	TRBV4-3	TRBJ1-6	NA	TGCGCCAGCAGCCAAGAACGCAAGAGCTCCTATAATTCACCCCTCCACTTT	CASSQERKSSYNSPLHF
NA	TRBV30	TRBJ1-6	TRBD1	TGTGCCTGGAGTGTTCAGGGGGGTTCACCCCTCCACTTT	CAWSVQGGSPLHF
NA	TRBV9	TRBJ2-7	TRBD2	TGTGCCAGCAGCCCCCGAGCTAGCGGGAACATTGTGCAGTACTTC	CASSPRASGNIVQYF
NA	TRBV5-1	TRBJ2-3	TRBD2	TGCGCCAGCAGCTTGATACGGAAATCCGGGACTAGAGAGTCAGATACGCAGTATTTT	CASSLIRKSGTRESDTQYF
NA	TRBV2	TRBJ1-2	TRBD1	TGTGCCAGCAGCCTCGCGACAGGGATCGGGGGCTATGGCTACACCTTC	CASSLATGIGGYGYTF
NA	TRBV27	TRBJ2-3	TRBD2	TGTGCCAGCAGTCTCGAAGGGGCGGGAGGGCCGGATACGCAGTATTTT	CASSLEGAGGPDTQYF
NA	TRBV7-2	TRBJ2-2	NA	TGTGCCAGCAGCAAACAGACAGCCGACGGGGAGCTGTTTTTT	CASSKQTADGELFF
NA	TRBV4-3	TRBJ2-7	NA	TGCGCCAGCAGCCAGCAAACTCCGGGACACGGATACGAGCAGTACTTC	CASSQQTPGHGYEQYF
NA	TRBV6-5	TRBJ2-7	TRBD1	TGTGCCAGCAGGCCATACAGGGGTTCCTACGAGCAGTACTTC	CASRPYRGSYEQYF
once	TRBV5-1	TRBJ1-6	NA	TGCGCCAGCAGCTCGGACAGTAATTCACCCCTCCACTTT	CASSSDSNSPLHF
NA	TRBV4-3	TRBJ1-5	NA	TGCGCCAGCAGCCCCCACCCCGGGAGCAATCAGCCCCAGCATTTT	CASSPHPGSNQPQHF
NA	TRBV5-6	TRBJ2-1	TRBD2	TGTGCCAGCAGCTGGGGGGGACTAGCGGCAAGCAATGAGCAGTTCTTC	CASSWGGLAASNEQFF
NA	TRBV29-1	TRBJ2-3	NA	TGCAGCGTTGGGACTTCATACACAGATACGCAGTATTTT	CSVGTSYTDTQYF
NA	TRBV6-2/TRBV6-3	TRBJ2-4	TRBD1	TGTGCCAGCAGTTACAACGGACAGGGGGGAAAGTACATTCAGTACTTC	CASSYNGQGGKYIQYF
NA	TRBV7-6	TRBJ2-7	TRBD2	TGTGCCAGCAGCCCACTAGCGGCGAGCTCCTACGAGCAGTACTTC	CASSPLAASSYEQYF